Below are 32 T cell receptor beta chains sequenced from a single sample in a study of T-cell memory formation after mild COVID-19. In TCRdb, the 5' RACE reads were re-called with MiXCR into one record per CDR3 protein. The sample includes about 350,000 distinct CDR3 sequences, over 13% of them seen just once. Sequencing input: PBMCs or a T cell subset sorted from them (not recorded which). The receptors were gathered from a man aged 18 to 30 who had mild COVID-19 (a few samples of this study predate the infection). Cell type and time point are not known.

The gene calls are TRBV5-1 and TRBJ1-1; 8 nucleotides align to TRBD1. This CDR3 region has 14 residues. With 3 bases clipped from V and 6 bases from J, the junction kept 7 bases outside the gene matches. Germline V gene sequence: CDR1 SGHRS, CDR2 YFSETQ. The CDR3 loop reads CASSSGQGVSEAFF. CDR3 DNA: TGCGCCAGCAGCTCCGGACAGGGAGTCTCTGAAGCTTTCTTT.

V usage is TRBV7-2 and J usage is TRBJ2-5; D possibly corresponds to TRBD1 (6 bases). The CDR3 runs 15 residues. Germline CDR1 and CDR2: SGHTA and FQGNSA. V lost 2 bases, J lost 2 bases, and 12 bases lay in between. The CDR3 protein is CASSLPGTIQETQYF. The CDR3, as DNA: TGTGCCAGCAGCTTACCAGGGACAATACAAGAGACCCAGTACTTC.

This clonotype has more than one count but fewer than ten. DNA for the CDR3: TGTGCCACCAGCAGAGGGTCCGGCAGCCTTGGAAACACCATATATTTT. It encodes CATSRGSGSLGNTIYF. The chain has TRBV15 and TRBJ1-3; D gene uncertain. The CDR3 is 16 amino acids. V dropped 1 base and J dropped 3 bases, with 13 bases sitting between them. Germline values: CDR1 LNHNV, CDR2 YYDKDF (reference sequence).

The chain is built from TRBV7-9 and TRBJ2-2; D gene uncertain. CDR3 length equals 10 residues. Per germline, CDR1 SEHNR and CDR2 FQNEAQ (reference sequence). V lost 6 bases to trimming and J lost 7 bases, with 3 bases between them. CDR3 DNA: TGTGCCAGCAGTCTCGGGGAGCTGTTTTTT. As protein: CASSLGELFF.

This clonotype has more than one count but fewer than ten. The CDR3 DNA reads TGTGCCAGCACCCTCATCGGGGACACCAATCAGCCCCAGCATTTT. Protein sequence: CASTLIGDTNQPQHF. The rearrangement links TRBV5-6 to TRBJ1-5; D perhaps matches TRBD1 (6 bases). Germline V gives CDR1 SGHDT, CDR2 YYEEEE. Trimming took off 6 bases at V and 3 bases at J, with 16 bases between the two ends. The CDR3 runs to 15 residues. Full variable domain (rest looked up from reference TRBV5-6 and TRBJ1-5): DAGVTQSPTHLIKTRGQQVTLRCSPKSGHDTVSWYQQALGQGPQFIFQYYEEEERQRGNFPDRFSGHQFPNYSSELNVNALLLGDSALYLCASTLIGDTNQPQHFGDGTRLSIL.

This clonotype was seen a few times. The rearrangement joins TRBV11-3 to TRBJ2-2; 10 nucleotides agree with TRBD1. In germline, CDR1 is SGHNT, CDR2 YENEEA. This CDR3 region has 16 residues. V shed 5 bases, J shed 4 bases, and the junction held 7 bases outside the gene matches. The CDR3 nucleotides are TGTGCCAGCAGCCAACGGACAGGGGGACGCACCGGGGAGCTGTTTTTT. Translating it yields CASSQRTGGRTGELFF.

This clonotype was detected only a few times. The gene calls are TRBV28 and TRBJ1-4; TRBD1 aligns across 7 bases. Per the germline V gene, CDR1 is MDHEN and CDR2 is SYDVKM. This CDR3 contains 15 residues. Unmatched junction bases numbered 8, after V lost 5 bases and J lost 5 bases. CDR3 residues: CASSLGTVSNEKLFF. CDR3 sequence (DNA): TGTGCCAGCAGTCTAGGGACAGTTTCCAATGAAAAACTGTTTTTT.

This clonotype was seen a handful of times. The V call is TRBV6-6, the J call TRBJ1-2; D gene uncertain. Germline CDR1 MNHNY, CDR2 SVGAGI (reference sequence). This CDR3 region has 15 residues. Trimming removed 3 bases at V and 3 bases at J, with 14 bases between. CDR3 loop: CASSYSDSWDYGYTF. The CDR3 DNA reads as TGTGCCAGCAGTTATTCGGACTCGTGGGACTATGGCTACACCTTC.

This clonotype was recorded many times. The chain employs TRBV7-9 and TRBJ2-5, with TRBD2 as a possible D gene (6 bases). There are 13 residues in the CDR3. Germline CDR1 SEHNR, CDR2 FQNEAQ (reference sequence). Trimming removed 11 bases from V and 4 bases from J, with 17 bases in between. CDR3 nucleotide sequence: TGTGCCGGCCAGGTCGGGGGAGTAGAGACCCAGTACTTC. It is translated as CAGQVGGVETQYF.

In its sample, this clonotype was seen a few times. The chain carries TRBV5-1 and TRBJ1-6; D unresolved. The CDR3 has 15 amino acids. CDR1 and CDR2 (germline): SGHRS, YFSETQ. Deletions cut 1 base from V and 3 bases from J, with 8 bases between. The CDR3: CASSLSRIYNSPLHF. The CDR3 DNA reads as TGCGCCAGCAGCTTGTCCAGGATCTATAATTCACCCCTCCACTTT.

The chain links TRBV5-5 to TRBJ2-3; D remains ambiguous. The germline V gene encodes CDR1 SGHKS and CDR2 YYEKEE (reference sequence). The CDR3 has 15 residues. Trimming left V 2 bases short and J 1 base short, with 11 bases between. This CDR3 reads CASSLGSFGTDTQYF. CDR3 sequence (DNA): TGTGCCAGCAGCTTAGGGTCCTTCGGCACAGATACGCAGTATTTT. Using reference TRBV5-5 and TRBJ2-3 for the parts outside the CDR3, the full variable domain is DAGVTQSPTHLIKTRGQQVTLRCSPISGHKSVSWYQQVLGQGPQFIFQYYEKEERGRGNFPDRFSARQFPNYSSELNVNALLLGDSALYLCASSLGSFGTDTQYFGPGTRLTVL.

The genes are TRBV5-8 and TRBJ2-1, with D possibly being TRBD2 (7 bases). The CDR3 spans 15 residues. Germline V gives CDR1 SGHTS, CDR2 YDEGEE. Trimming cost V 1 base and J 1 base, with 9 bases left between them. CDR3 loop: CASSLRGGSYNEQFF. The CDR3 DNA reads TGTGCCAGCAGCTTGAGGGGGGGGTCCTACAATGAGCAGTTCTTC.

This clonotype has ten or more counts. V usage is TRBV7-2 and J usage is TRBJ2-3; tentatively, D is TRBD2 (6 bases). The CDR3 contains 14 residues. Germline V gene sequence: CDR1 SGHTA, CDR2 FQGNSA. Trimming left V 3 bases short and J 2 bases short, with 9 bases between. The chain's CDR3 is CASSFGGATDTQYF. The CDR3 nucleotides are TGTGCCAGCAGCTTTGGCGGGGCCACAGATACGCAGTATTTT.

This clonotype occurred a few times. V is TRBV3-2 and J is TRBJ2-7; the DNA was not used to check the table's D call, TRBD1. TRBV3-2 is given as a pseudogene. There are 14 residues in the CDR3. CDR3 DNA: TGTGCCAGCAGCACCGGACAGGGGATCGTCGAGCAGTACGTC. Translating it yields CASSTGQGIVEQYV.

Ten or more counts support this clonotype. V is TRBV7-2 and J is TRBJ2-1; D gene uncertain. Deletions cut 5 bases from V and 7 bases from J, with 9 bases between. Germline CDR1 SGHTA, CDR2 FQGNSA. This CDR3 is built from 12 residues. The CDR3, as DNA: TGTGCCAGCAGCGCCACAGAGAATGAGCAGTTCTTC. Its translation: CASSATENEQFF.

To note about this clonotype: At one boundary the junction diverges from the germline segment, which might be a read error. J is TRBJ2-1 and V is TRBV7-9, with D perhaps TRBD2 (5 bases). Per the germline V gene, CDR1 is SEHNR and CDR2 is FQNEAQ (reference sequence). The CDR3 is made up of 8 amino acids. CDR3 loop: CASSSEDF. CDR3 in DNA: TGTGCCAGCAGCTCGGAGGACTTC.

This clonotype was observed a few times. The chain has TRBV9 and TRBJ1-1; TRBD1 might be the D (6 bases). Germline CDR1 SGDLS, CDR2 YYNGEE. The CDR3 sequence is 14 residues long. Trimming took off 3 bases at V and 5 bases at J, with 14 bases between the two ends. The CDR3 region has the DNA TGTGCCAGCAGCGCCGAGGGGGAGGGAACTGAAGCTTTCTTT. As protein: CASSAEGEGTEAFF.

The J gene is TRBJ1-3, the V gene TRBV20-1, with a tentative D call TRBD1 (5 bases). This CDR3 has 11 residues. The germline V gene encodes CDR1 DFQATT and CDR2 SNEGSKA (reference sequence). Trimming shortened V by 6 bases and J by 4 bases, and 7 bases separated the two germline ends. This CDR3 is CSARTGNTIYF. DNA for the CDR3: TGCAGTGCCAGGACAGGAAACACCATATATTTT.

This clonotype was seen more than once but under ten times. The chain recombines TRBV29-1 with TRBJ2-3; D is possibly TRBD1 (5 bases). CDR1 and CDR2 from the germline V gene are SQVTM and ANQGSEA. Trimming took 1 base from V and 2 from J, leaving 10 bases between them. The CDR3 extends over 14 amino acids. CDR3 nucleotides: TGCAGCGTTGAAGCTGGACATTCCACAGATACGCAGTATTTT. It is translated as CSVEAGHSTDTQYF.

This chain connects TRBV5-1 to TRBJ2-3; a possible D gene is TRBD2 (6 bases). The CDR3 is made up of 16 amino acids. With 0 bases removed from V and 0 bases from J, the gap between germline ends came to 11 bases. Germline-derived CDR1 and CDR2 are SGHRS and YFSETQ. This CDR3 reads CASSLGAGRSTDTQYF. The CDR3 nucleotides are TGCGCCAGCAGCTTGGGGGCGGGACGGAGCACAGATACGCAGTATTTT.

This chain joins TRBV7-2 and TRBJ2-7, with D tentatively TRBD1 (6 bases). This CDR3 region has 14 residues. V shed 3 bases and J shed 3 bases, with 12 bases lying between them. Germline V gene lookup returns CDR1 SGHTA and CDR2 FQGNSA. The DNA of the CDR3 is TGTGCCAGCAGCTTTCAGGGACACAGCTACGAGCAGTACTTC. Amino acids: CASSFQGHSYEQYF.

The genes are TRBV24-1 and TRBJ2-3; the match to TRBD2 covers 7 bases. The V gene end was trimmed by 10 bases and the J gene end by 2 bases; junction bases not matched to a gene: 5. The germline CDR1 and CDR2 sequences are KGHDR and SFDVKD. The CDR3 runs to 13 residues. In DNA, the CDR3 is TGTGCCACTGCGGGGGTCCCCACAGATACGCAGTATTTT. Encoded protein: CATAGVPTDTQYF.

This chain joins TRBV5-1 and TRBJ1-1, with D perhaps matching TRBD1 (5 bases). Trimming stripped 0 bases from V and 3 bases from J, with 15 bases between. Germline CDR1 reads SGHRS; CDR2 reads YFSETQ. This CDR3 has 16 amino acids. The DNA of the CDR3 is TGCGCCAGCAGCTTGGGAGCAGGGACCTCGGACACTGAAGCTTTCTTT. It encodes CASSLGAGTSDTEAFF. The variable domain in full, completed from reference TRBV5-1 and TRBJ1-1, reads KAGVTQTPRYLIKTRGQQVTLSCSPISGHRSVSWYQQTPGQGLQFLFEYFSETQRNKGNFPGRFSGRQFSNSRSEMNVSTLELGDSALYLCASSLGAGTSDTEAFFGQGTRLTVV.

The rearrangement links TRBV5-1 to TRBJ2-5; 11 positions agree with TRBD2. After removal of 0 bases from V and 1 base from J, the junction contained 5 bases not matched to a gene. Germline CDR1 and CDR2: SGHRS and YFSETQ. This CDR3 comprises 17 residues. DNA of the CDR3: TGCGCCAGCAGCTTGGATCTAGCGGGGGGATTCCAAGAGACCCAGTACTTC. This codes for CASSLDLAGGFQETQYF. The entire variable domain, with the rest obtained from reference TRBV5-1 and TRBJ2-5, is as follows: KAGVTQTPRYLIKTRGQQVTLSCSPISGHRSVSWYQQTPGQGLQFLFEYFSETQRNKGNFPGRFSGRQFSNSRSEMNVSTLELGDSALYLCASSLDLAGGFQETQYFGPGTRLLVL.

This clonotype was detected only a few times. The rearrangement uses TRBV19 and TRBJ1-5; no reliable D call. Looked up from germline, CDR1 is LNHDA and CDR2 is SQIVND (reference sequence). V was pared by 3 bases and J by 0 bases, with 9 bases between. This CDR3 is built from 15 residues. CDR3 protein: CASSMDEYSNQPQHF. CDR3 sequence (DNA): TGTGCCAGTAGTATGGACGAGTATAGCAATCAGCCCCAGCATTTT.

The chain recombines TRBV4-2 with TRBJ1-2, with 8 bases that match TRBD1. Germline lookup yields CDR1 LGHNA and CDR2 YNFKEQ. The CDR3 is 16 amino acids. The V gene end was trimmed by 4 bases and the J gene end by 0 bases; junction bases not matched to a gene: 7. CDR3 amino acids: CASSRVTGESNYGYTF. The CDR3 bases are TGTGCCAGCAGCCGTGTGACAGGGGAATCTAACTATGGCTACACCTTC.

The chain links TRBV7-9 to TRBJ2-3; 9 positions match TRBD2. The CDR3 sequence is 17 residues long. The V segment lost 4 bases and the J segment 2 bases; nucleotides outside the gene matches: 10. CDR1 and CDR2 (germline): SEHNR, FQNEAQ (reference sequence). CDR3 amino acids: CASSSPSGGRSTDTQYF. DNA for the CDR3: TGTGCCAGCAGCTCGCCCAGCGGGGGGCGTTCCACAGATACGCAGTATTTT.

The chain recombines TRBV15 with TRBJ1-6; D may be TRBD1 (5 bases). Between the trimmed V and J ends, which lost 6 bases and 14 bases, there was a span of 14 bases. Germline CDR1 and CDR2: LNHNV and YYDKDF (reference sequence). This CDR3 has 12 amino acids. The CDR3 DNA follows: TGTGCCACCAGGCGGGACTCGGCCACCCTCCACTTT. Protein: CATRRDSATLHF.

In this sample, this clonotype turned up a few times. The V and J genes are TRBV7-3 and TRBJ2-6; TRBD1 is a possible D gene (6 bases). The V end was cut by 5 bases, the J end by 5 bases, with 13 bases between. The CDR3 loop spans 15 amino acids. Per germline, CDR1 SGHTA and CDR2 FQGTGA. The CDR3 DNA reads as TGTGCCAGCAGCATCACAGGGAGCCGGGCCAACGTCCTGACTTTC. Protein sequence: CASSITGSRANVLTF.

The table lists this clonotype with a few counts. V is TRBV29-1 and J is TRBJ1-1; D is uncertain. CDR3 length: 12 amino acids. Germline V gene sequence: CDR1 SQVTM, CDR2 ANQGSEA. V lost 0 bases, J lost 5 bases, and 7 bases lay in between. CDR3 sequence (DNA): TGCAGCGTTGAAGATTTGGGGACTGAAGCTTTCTTT. It encodes CSVEDLGTEAFF.

The chain carries TRBV18 and TRBJ1-5; 11 nucleotides align to TRBD1. Germline lookup yields CDR1 KGHSH and CDR2 LQKENI. The V segment lost 5 bases and the J segment 0 bases; nucleotides outside the gene matches: 3. The CDR3 spans 16 residues. DNA for the CDR3: TGTGCCAGCTCAGCCGGGACAGGGGGTAGCAATCAGCCCCAGCATTTT. Protein product: CASSAGTGGSNQPQHF.

This clonotype appeared a few times. The gene calls are TRBV7-2 and TRBJ2-3; no clear D. Trimming removed 2 bases from V and 6 bases from J, with 9 bases in between. Germline loops: CDR1 SGHTA, CDR2 FQGNSA. The CDR3 totals 13 residues. Here the CDR3 DNA reads TGTGCCAGCAGCTTACTATTGTCCGATACGCAGTATTTT. Encoded protein: CASSLLLSDTQYF. Looking up the rest from reference TRBV7-2 and TRBJ2-3 gives the full variable domain: GAGVSQSPSNKVTEKGKDVELRCDPISGHTALYWYRQSLGQGLEFLIYFQGNSAPDKSGLPSDRFSAERTGGSVSTLTIQRTQQEDSAVYLCASSLLLSDTQYFGPGTRLTVL.